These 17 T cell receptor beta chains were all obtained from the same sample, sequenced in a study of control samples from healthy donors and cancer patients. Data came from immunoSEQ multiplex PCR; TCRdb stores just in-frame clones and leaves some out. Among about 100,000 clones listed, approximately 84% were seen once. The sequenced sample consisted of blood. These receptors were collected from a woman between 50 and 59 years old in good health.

This CDR3 is CASSSPPGGEQYV. For the CDR3, the DNA is TGTGCCAGCAGTAGTCCGCCGGGGGGGGAGCAGTACGTC. The chain joins TRBV28 to TRBJ2-7; 8 nucleotides line up with TRBD2. Germline CDR1 and CDR2: MDHEN and SYDVKM. The J segment lost 7 bases and the V segment lost 5 bases, leaving 7 bases of the junction unmatched. The CDR3 runs 13 residues.

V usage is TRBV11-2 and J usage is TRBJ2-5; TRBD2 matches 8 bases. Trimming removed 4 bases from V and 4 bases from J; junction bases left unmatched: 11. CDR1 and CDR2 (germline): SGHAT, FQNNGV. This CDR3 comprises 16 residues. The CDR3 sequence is CASSSRRGAEGETQYF. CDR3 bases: TGTGCCAGCAGCTCCAGGCGGGGGGCGGAGGGAGAGACCCAGTACTTC.

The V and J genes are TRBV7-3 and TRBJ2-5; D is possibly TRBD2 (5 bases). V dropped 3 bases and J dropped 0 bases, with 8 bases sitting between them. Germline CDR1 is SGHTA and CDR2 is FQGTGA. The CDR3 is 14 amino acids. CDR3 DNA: TGTGCCAGCAGCTTGTTCGGGAACCAAGAGACCCAGTACTTC. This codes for CASSLFGNQETQYF. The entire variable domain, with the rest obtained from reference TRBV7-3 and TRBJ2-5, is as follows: GAGVSQTPSNKVTEKGKYVELRCDPISGHTALYWYRQSLGQGPEFLIYFQGTGAADDSGLPNDRFFAVRPEGSVSTLKIQRTERGDSAVYLCASSLFGNQETQYFGPGTRLLVL.

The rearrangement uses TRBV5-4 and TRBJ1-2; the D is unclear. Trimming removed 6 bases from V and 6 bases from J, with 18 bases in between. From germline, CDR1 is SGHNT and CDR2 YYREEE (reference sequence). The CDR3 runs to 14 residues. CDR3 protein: CASTTPRAGNGYTF. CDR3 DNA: TGTGCCAGCACTACCCCGAGGGCGGGGAATGGCTACACCTTC.

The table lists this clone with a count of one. The CDR3 reads CASSIPGSDEKLFF. In nucleotides, the CDR3 is TGTGCCAGTAGTATCCCAGGGAGCGATGAAAAACTGTTTTTT. This chain uses TRBV19 with TRBJ1-4; D is possibly TRBD1 (5 bases). The CDR3 is 14 residues long. Germline V gene data show CDR1 as LNHDA and CDR2 as SQIVND (reference sequence). V was pared by 3 bases and J by 6 bases, with 11 bases between.

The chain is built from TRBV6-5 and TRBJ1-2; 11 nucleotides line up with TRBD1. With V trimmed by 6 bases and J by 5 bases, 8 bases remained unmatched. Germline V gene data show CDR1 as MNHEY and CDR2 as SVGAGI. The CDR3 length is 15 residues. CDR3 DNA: TGTGCCAGCAGGGACAGGGGGCAGGGATTATATGGCTACACCTTC. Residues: CASRDRGQGLYGYTF.

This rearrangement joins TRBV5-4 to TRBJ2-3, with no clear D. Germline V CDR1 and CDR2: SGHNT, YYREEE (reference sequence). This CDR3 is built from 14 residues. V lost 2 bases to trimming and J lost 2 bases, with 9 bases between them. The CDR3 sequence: CASSFQIYTDTQYF. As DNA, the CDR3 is TGTGCCAGCAGCTTTCAGATTTACACAGATACGCAGTATTTT.

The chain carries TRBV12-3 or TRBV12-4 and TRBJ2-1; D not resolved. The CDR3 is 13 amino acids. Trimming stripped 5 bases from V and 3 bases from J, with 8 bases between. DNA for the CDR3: TGTGCCAGCAGTAGTGCCGTCTACAATGAGCAGTTCTTC. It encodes CASSSAVYNEQFF.

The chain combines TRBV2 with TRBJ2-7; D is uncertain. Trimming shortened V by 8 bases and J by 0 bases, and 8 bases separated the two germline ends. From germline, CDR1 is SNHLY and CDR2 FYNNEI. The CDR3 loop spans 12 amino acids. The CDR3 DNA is TGTGCCAGCCAAAGGGCCTCCTACGAGCAGTACTTC. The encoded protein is CASQRASYEQYF.

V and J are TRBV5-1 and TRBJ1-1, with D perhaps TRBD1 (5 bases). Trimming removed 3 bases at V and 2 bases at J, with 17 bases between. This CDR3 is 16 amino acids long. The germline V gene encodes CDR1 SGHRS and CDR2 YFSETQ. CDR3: CASSWKAGTFNTEAFF. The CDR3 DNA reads TGCGCCAGCAGCTGGAAAGCCGGGACTTTCAACACTGAAGCTTTCTTT.

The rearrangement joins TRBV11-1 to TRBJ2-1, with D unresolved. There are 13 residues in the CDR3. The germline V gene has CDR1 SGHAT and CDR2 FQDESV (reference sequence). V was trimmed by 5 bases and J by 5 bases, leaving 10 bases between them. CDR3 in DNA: TGTGCCAGCAGCCCGTATTATAACAATGAGCAGTTCTTC. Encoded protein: CASSPYYNNEQFF.

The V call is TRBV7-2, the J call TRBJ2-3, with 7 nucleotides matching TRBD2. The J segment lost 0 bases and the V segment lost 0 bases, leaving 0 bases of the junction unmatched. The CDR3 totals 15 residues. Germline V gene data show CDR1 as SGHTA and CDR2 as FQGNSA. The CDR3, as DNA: TGTGCCAGCAGCTTAGCCGGGAGGAGCACAGATACGCAGTATTTT. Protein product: CASSLAGRSTDTQYF.

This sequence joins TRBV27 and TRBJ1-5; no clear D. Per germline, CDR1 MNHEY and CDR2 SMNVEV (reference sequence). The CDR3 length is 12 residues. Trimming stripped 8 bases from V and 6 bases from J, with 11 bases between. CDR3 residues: CASGYMGQPQHF. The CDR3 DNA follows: TGTGCCAGCGGTTATATGGGTCAGCCCCAGCATTTT.

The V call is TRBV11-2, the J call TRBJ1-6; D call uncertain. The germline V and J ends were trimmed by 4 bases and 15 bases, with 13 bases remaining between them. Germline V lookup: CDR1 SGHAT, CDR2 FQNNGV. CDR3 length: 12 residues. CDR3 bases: TGTGCCAGCAGCTCGTTGATCTCGATCCTCCACTTT. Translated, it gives CASSSLISILHF.

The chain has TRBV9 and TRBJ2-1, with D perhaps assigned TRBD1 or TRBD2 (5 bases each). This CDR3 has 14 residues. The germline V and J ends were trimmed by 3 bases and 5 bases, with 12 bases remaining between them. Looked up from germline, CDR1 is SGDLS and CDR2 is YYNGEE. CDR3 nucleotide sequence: TGTGCCAGCAGCGCACCGGGACGGAACAATGAGCAGTTCTTC. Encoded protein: CASSAPGRNNEQFF.

DNA of the CDR3: TGTGCCATCAGTGAGTCAGGAAGCATGAACACTGAAGCTTTCTTT. Encoded protein: CAISESGSMNTEAFF. The rearrangement uses TRBV10-3 and TRBJ1-1; no definite D call. Trimming left V 0 bases short and J 0 bases short, with 8 bases between. The length of the CDR3 is 15 residues. CDR1 ENHRY and CDR2 SYGVKD come from the germline V gene.

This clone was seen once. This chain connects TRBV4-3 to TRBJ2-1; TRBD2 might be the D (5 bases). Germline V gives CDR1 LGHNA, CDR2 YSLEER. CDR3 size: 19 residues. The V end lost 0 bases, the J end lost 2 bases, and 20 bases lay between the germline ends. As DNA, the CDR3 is TGCGCCAGCAGCCAAGATTGGGCCTATGAGCGGTATACCTACAATGAGCAGTTCTTC. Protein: CASSQDWAYERYTYNEQFF.